Shown below are 9 T cell receptor beta chains from a single sample sequenced in a study of graft-versus-host responses after intestinal transplantation. Sequenced by immunoSEQ multiplex PCR; TCRdb stores in-frame clones only, minus some. The table shows some 55,000 clones, with about 90% occurring only once. The sample was PBMCs, taken approximately 97 weeks after intestinal transplant. The receptor set was obtained from a human patient who received an intestinal transplant, so some T cells may come from the graft donor.

V usage is TRBV11-3 and J usage is TRBJ2-7; perhaps TRBD2 as D (7 bases). This CDR3 comprises 14 residues. CDR1 is SGHNT and CDR2 is YENEEA in the germline V gene. Between the trimmed V and J ends, which lost 4 bases and 5 bases, there was a span of 15 bases. In DNA, the CDR3 is TGTGCCAGCAGCTCCTTAACGGGGGGCGACGAGCAGTACTTC. Protein: CASSSLTGGDEQYF.

The chain employs TRBV5-4 and TRBJ1-1; the match to TRBD1 covers 7 bases. With V trimmed by 4 bases and J by 3 bases, 12 bases remained unmatched. The germline CDR1 and CDR2 sequences are SGHNT and YYREEE (reference sequence). This CDR3 comprises 16 residues. For the CDR3, the DNA is TGTGCCAGCAGCCCACCGGGGGACAGACGGTACACTGAAGCTTTCTTT. Protein sequence: CASSPPGDRRYTEAFF. The full variable domain, its missing parts supplied by reference TRBV5-4 and TRBJ1-1, is ETGVTQSPTHLIKTRGQQVTLRCSSQSGHNTVSWYQQALGQGPQFIFQYYREEENGRGNFPPRFSGLQFPNYSSELNVNALELDDSALYLCASSPPGDRRYTEAFFGQGTRLTVV.

This clone has a single count. V and J are TRBV19 and TRBJ1-3; D is possibly TRBD1 (5 bases). V lost 7 bases to trimming and J lost 0 bases, with 16 bases between them. Germline V gives CDR1 LNHDA, CDR2 SQIVND (reference sequence). The CDR3 runs to 16 residues. DNA of the CDR3: TGTGCCAGTACCGCAGGGACGAGAAGCTCTGGAAACACCATATATTTT. Its protein product is CASTAGTRSSGNTIYF.

Note on this clone: The junction departs from the called germline gene at one end, perhaps through a read error. The chain has TRBV18 and TRBJ1-2; 7 positions agree with TRBD1. CDR1 and CDR2 (germline): KGHSH, LQKENI. The length of the CDR3 is 14 residues. This chain's CDR3 is CANSARQGNYGYTF. DNA for the CDR3: TGTGCCAACTCAGCCCGACAGGGTAACTATGGCTACACCTTC. Filled out from reference TRBV18 and TRBJ1-2, the complete variable domain reads NAGVMQNPRHLVRRRGQEARLRCSPMKGHSHVYWYRQLPEEGLKFMVYLQKENIIDESGMPKERFSAEFPKEGPSILRIQQVVRGDSAAYFCANSARQGNYGYTFGSGTRLTVV.

The J gene is TRBJ2-5, the V gene TRBV19; tentatively, D is TRBD2 (5 bases). The V and J ends lost 3 bases and 0 bases respectively, with 8 bases between them. The germline V gene encodes CDR1 LNHDA and CDR2 SQIVND (reference sequence). The CDR3 covers 14 residues. The CDR3 nucleotides read TGTGCCAGTAGTATGGACTGGTACCAAGAGACCCAGTACTTC. It is translated as CASSMDWYQETQYF.

The chain combines TRBV6-5 with TRBJ2-7, with a possible D match to TRBD1 (6 bases). The germline CDR1 and CDR2 sequences are MNHEY and SVGAGI. The CDR3 is made up of 15 amino acids. The V gene lost 0 bases and the J gene lost 5 bases, with 14 bases spanning the gap. The CDR3 loop reads CASSYSTGIYNEQYF. CDR3 nucleotides: TGTGCCAGCAGTTACTCGACAGGAATTTACAACGAGCAGTACTTC.

V is TRBV2 and J is TRBJ2-5; no firm D call. The V gene lost 9 bases and the J gene lost 5 bases, with 13 bases spanning the gap. Germline CDR1 SNHLY, CDR2 FYNNEI. The CDR3 length is 12 residues. The CDR3 here is CASNIGKETQYF. Here the CDR3 DNA reads TGTGCCAGTAATATCGGCAAGGAGACCCAGTACTTC.

This chain links TRBV6-5 with TRBJ2-2; D is possibly TRBD1 or TRBD2 (5 bases each). Trimming removed 0 bases from V and 4 bases from J, with 9 bases in between. This CDR3 is 15 amino acids long. The germline CDR1 and CDR2 sequences are MNHEY and SVGAGI. The CDR3 loop is CASSYSTGGTGELFF. The CDR3 bases are TGTGCCAGCAGTTACTCGACTGGGGGCACCGGGGAGCTGTTTTTT.

The chain combines TRBV5-6 with TRBJ2-5; TRBD2 agrees at 10 bases. The CDR3 consists of 16 residues. V trimming: 0 bases; J trimming: 5 bases; junction bases outside the gene matches: 7. The germline CDR1 and CDR2 sequences are SGHDT and YYEEEE. The CDR3 loop reads CASSLVAGGSGETQYF. The CDR3, as DNA: TGTGCCAGCAGCTTGGTAGCGGGGGGCTCGGGGGAGACCCAGTACTTC.